This T cell receptor beta chain was identified in a study of blood T cell repertoires in COVID-19. The overall study: COVID-19 samples, acute and convalescent, were from the United States, Italy and Spain. PBMCs, B-cell-depleted T cells, or T cells were the source of the cDNA or gDNA that made up the material.

The CDR3 has 17 residues. Germline loops: CDR1 MNHEY, CDR2 SMNVEV (reference sequence). With V trimmed by 6 bases and J by 3 bases, 10 bases remained unmatched. Authors' data handling: Nucleated cell number was recorded as an estimate derived from reference gene primer amplification. TCRdb's table, derived via immunoSEQ multiplex PCR, lists solely in-frame clones and lacks some. D and trimming were read from the DNA, whereas the V and J calls and clone size are those reported in that table. The repertoire holds some 23,000 clones, around 80% seen once, with roughly 60% in the top ten. The sequence was collected from a woman older than 75 with acute or convalescent COVID-19. The gene calls are TRBV27 and TRBJ1-4; TRBD1 matches at 10 bases. Input material: peripheral blood. CDR3 DNA sequence: TGTGCCAGCAGCCCCACCGACAGGGGGCTCTCTAATGAAAAACTGTTTTTT. It specifies CASSPTDRGLSNEKLFF. Using reference TRBV27 and TRBJ1-4 for the parts outside the CDR3, the full variable domain is EAQVTQNPRYLITVTGKKLTVTCSQNMNHEYMSWYRQDPGLGLRQIYYSMNVEVTDKGDVPEGYKVSRKEKRNFPLILESPSPNQTSLYFCASSPTDRGLSNEKLFFGSGTQLSVL.